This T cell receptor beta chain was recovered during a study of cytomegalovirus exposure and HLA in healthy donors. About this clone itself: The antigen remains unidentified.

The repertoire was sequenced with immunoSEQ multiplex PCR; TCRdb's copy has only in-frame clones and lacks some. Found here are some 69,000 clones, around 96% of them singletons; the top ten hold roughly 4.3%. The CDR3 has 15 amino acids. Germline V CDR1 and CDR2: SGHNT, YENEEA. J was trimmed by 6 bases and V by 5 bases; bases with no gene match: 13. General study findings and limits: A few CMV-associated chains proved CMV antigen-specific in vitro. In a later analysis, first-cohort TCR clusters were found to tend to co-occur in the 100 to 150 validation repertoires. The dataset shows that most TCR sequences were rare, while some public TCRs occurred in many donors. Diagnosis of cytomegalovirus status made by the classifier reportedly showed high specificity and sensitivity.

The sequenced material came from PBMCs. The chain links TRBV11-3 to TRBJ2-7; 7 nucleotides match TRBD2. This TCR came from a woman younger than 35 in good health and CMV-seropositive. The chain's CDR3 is CASSIRTSSTLEQYF. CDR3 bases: TGTGCCAGCAGCATAAGGACTAGTTCTACTCTCGAGCAGTACTTC.